These 16 T cell receptor beta chains share one sample of origin, sequenced in a study of cytomegalovirus exposure and HLA in healthy donors. The PCR contained 60 Vbeta and 13 Jbeta primers. The repertoire was sequenced with immunoSEQ multiplex PCR; TCRdb's copy has only in-frame clones and lacks some. The data hold about 160,000 clones, with 70% to 85% observed a single time. The sample was PBMCs. Receptors originate from a man under 40 in good health and CMV-seropositive.

The V call is TRBV29-1, the J call TRBJ2-5; 10 bases align to TRBD1. With 3 bases clipped from V and 5 bases from J, the junction kept 3 bases outside the gene matches. The CDR3 runs to 13 residues. Germline loops: CDR1 SQVTM, CDR2 ANQGSEA. CDR3 coding DNA: TGCAGCGTTGAGACAGGGGGCGCGGAGACCCAGTACTTC. This codes for CSVETGGAETQYF.

V gene TRBV28 combines with J gene TRBJ2-4; 9 bases are a match to TRBD2. Germline CDR1 MDHEN, CDR2 SYDVKM. The CDR3 runs to 17 residues. Trimming took 4 bases from V and 4 from J; bases not matched to a gene: 11. CDR3 region: CASSSWGSGGHKNIQYF. In DNA, the CDR3 is TGTGCCAGCAGTTCTTGGGGTAGCGGGGGCCATAAAAACATTCAGTACTTC.

The chain is built from TRBV6-5 and TRBJ1-5; D is ambiguous. Deletions cut 2 bases from V and 0 bases from J, with 5 bases between. CDR3 length equals 14 residues. Germline loops: CDR1 MNHEY, CDR2 SVGAGI. CDR3 sequence: CASSYQYSNQPQHF. CDR3 DNA: TGTGCCAGCAGTTACCAGTATAGCAATCAGCCCCAGCATTTT.

This clone was recorded only once. The chain employs TRBV2 and TRBJ2-7, with TRBD1 identical over 9 bases. This CDR3 has 16 amino acids. Germline lookup yields CDR1 SNHLY and CDR2 FYNNEI. V lost 4 bases to trimming and J lost 4 bases; unmatched junction nucleotides: 11. The CDR3 DNA is TGTGCCAGCAGTGGGCCGGGGGACAGGGTGATTTACGAGCAGTACTTC. It codes for CASSGPGDRVIYEQYF.

The CDR3 DNA reads TGTGCCAGCATCTTACGGCGGGACCCATACAATGAGCAGTTCTTC. Its translation is CASILRRDPYNEQFF. The genes are TRBV6-1 and TRBJ2-1, with D perhaps matching TRBD2 (6 bases). The V gene lost 7 bases and the J gene lost 4 bases, with 17 bases spanning the gap. Per germline, CDR1 MNHNS and CDR2 SASEGT. CDR3 length: 15 residues.

The table lists this clone with a few counts. This sequence joins TRBV21-1 and TRBJ2-7; the table gives TRBD1 as D, unverified against the DNA. TRBV21-1 is termed a pseudogene. The CDR3 is made up of 18 amino acids. This CDR3 reads CASSSQAAWDRDSYEQYF. Here the CDR3 DNA reads TGTGCCAGCAGCAGCCAAGCGGCCTGGGACAGGGACTCCTACGAGCAGTACTTC.

The chain has TRBV9 and TRBJ2-1; 7 positions match TRBD2. V lost 4 bases, J lost 6 bases, and 13 bases stayed unmatched. CDR1 and CDR2 (germline): SGDLS, YYNGEE. The CDR3 sequence is 16 residues long. Here the CDR3 DNA reads TGTGCCAGCAGCCCCGGCCCCCAGCGGGGAGTCAATGAGCAGTTCTTC. Amino acid sequence: CASSPGPQRGVNEQFF.

This chain links TRBV28 with TRBJ1-4, with 12 positions matching TRBD1. Germline V CDR1 and CDR2: MDHEN, SYDVKM. This CDR3 has 15 residues. The trim removed 7 bases at V and 4 bases at J, leaving 4 bases unmatched. CDR3: CASKGTGGDNEKLFF. The CDR3 nucleotides are TGTGCCAGCAAAGGGACAGGGGGCGATAATGAAAAACTGTTTTTT.

The chain is built from TRBV6-5 and TRBJ1-1, with D perhaps matching TRBD1 (6 bases). Germline lookup yields CDR1 MNHEY and CDR2 SVGAGI. Trimming stripped 4 bases from V and 1 base from J, with 16 bases between. The CDR3 contains 16 residues. CDR3 amino acids: CASSLHPWGQNTEAFF. CDR3 DNA sequence: TGTGCCAGCAGTTTACACCCCTGGGGACAGAACACTGAAGCTTTCTTT.

V gene TRBV15 combines with J gene TRBJ2-2; 7 bases are shared with TRBD1. CDR1 LNHNV and CDR2 YYDKDF come from the germline V gene (reference sequence). This CDR3 is 13 amino acids long. Unmatched junction bases numbered 2, after V lost 5 bases and J lost 5 bases. The CDR3 region has the DNA TGTGCCACCAGCTCGACAGGGACCGGGGAGCTGTTTTTT. Its translation: CATSSTGTGELFF. The entire variable domain, with the rest obtained from reference TRBV15 and TRBJ2-2, is as follows: DAMVIQNPRYQVTQFGKPVTLSCSQTLNHNVMYWYQQKSSQAPKLLFHYYDKDFNNEADTPDNFQSRRPNTSFCFLDIRSPGLGDTAMYLCATSSTGTGELFFGEGSRLTVL.

The chain is built from TRBV7-9 and TRBJ1-1; tentative D call: TRBD1 (6 bases). Germline lookup yields CDR1 SEHNR and CDR2 FQNEAQ (reference sequence). The CDR3 has 16 amino acids. The germline V and J ends were trimmed by 7 bases and 3 bases, with 21 bases remaining between them. The CDR3 coding sequence is TGTGCCAGCACCATGGGGGGGGCGATGTGGGACACTGAAGCTTTCTTT. Translation: CASTMGGAMWDTEAFF. The whole variable domain, remainder taken from reference TRBV7-9 and TRBJ1-1, is DTGVSQNPRHKITKRGQNVTFRCDPISEHNRLYWYRQTLGQGPEFLTYFQNEAQLEKSRLLSDRFSAERPKGSFSTLEIQRTEQGDSAMYLCASTMGGAMWDTEAFFGQGTRLTVV.

The chain is built from TRBV5-4 and TRBJ2-1, with TRBD2 matching over 10 bases. The CDR3 is made up of 13 amino acids. The germline gives CDR1 SGHNT, CDR2 YYREEE (reference sequence). The V segment lost 4 bases and the J segment 7 bases; nucleotides outside the gene matches: 2. CDR3 in amino acids: CASSLAGENEQFF. The CDR3 DNA follows: TGTGCCAGCAGCCTAGCGGGGGAGAATGAGCAGTTCTTC.

The chain links TRBV9 to TRBJ2-3; 9 positions match TRBD2. This CDR3 comprises 17 residues. The trim removed 8 bases at V and 4 bases at J, leaving 17 bases unmatched. Germline assignment: CDR1 SGDLS and CDR2 YYNGEE. The CDR3 is CASNLGGGASFADTQYF. For the CDR3, the DNA is TGTGCCAGTAACCTGGGCGGGGGGGCCTCTTTCGCAGATACGCAGTATTTT.

The V and J genes are TRBV6-1 and TRBJ2-7, with 10 bases lining up with TRBD2. Per germline, CDR1 MNHNS and CDR2 SASEGT. Trimming removed 6 bases from V and 5 bases from J; junction bases left unmatched: 10. This CDR3 is 15 amino acids long. In DNA, the CDR3 is TGTGCCAGCAGAGACAGCGGGGGGGCGTTCCACGAGCAGTACTTC. It is translated as CASRDSGGAFHEQYF.

This chain uses TRBV5-4 with TRBJ1-6; a weak D match, TRBD1 (5 bases). Trimming took 0 bases from V and 10 from J, leaving 11 bases between them. CDR3 size: 14 residues. Germline-derived CDR1 and CDR2 are SGHNT and YYREEE (reference sequence). This chain's CDR3 is CASSLEGVWSPLHF. DNA of the CDR3: TGTGCCAGCAGCTTGGAAGGGGTTTGGTCACCCCTCCACTTT.

V gene TRBV20-1 combines with J gene TRBJ1-5; D possibly corresponds to TRBD1 (5 bases). The CDR3 totals 11 residues. Trimming pared 5 bases from V and 9 bases from J, leaving 11 bases between. Per germline, CDR1 DFQATT and CDR2 SNEGSKA (reference sequence). The CDR3 DNA sequence: TGCAGTGCTGGGGCAGGCTGGCCCCAGCATTTT. It specifies CSAGAGWPQHF.